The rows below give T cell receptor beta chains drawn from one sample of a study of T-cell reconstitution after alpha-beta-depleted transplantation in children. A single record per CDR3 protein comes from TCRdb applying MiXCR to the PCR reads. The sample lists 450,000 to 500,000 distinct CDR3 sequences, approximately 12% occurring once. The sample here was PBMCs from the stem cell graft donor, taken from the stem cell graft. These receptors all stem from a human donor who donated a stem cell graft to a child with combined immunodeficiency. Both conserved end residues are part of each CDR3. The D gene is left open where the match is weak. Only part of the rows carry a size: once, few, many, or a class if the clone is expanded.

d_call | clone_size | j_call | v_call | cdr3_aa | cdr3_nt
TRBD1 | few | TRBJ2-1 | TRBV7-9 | CASSSSWDRLNNEQFF | TGTGCCAGCAGCTCGAGCTGGGACAGGCTCAATAATGAGCAGTTCTTC
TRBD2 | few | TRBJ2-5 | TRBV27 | CASSFLAGVGETQYF | TGTGCCAGCAGTTTTCTAGCGGGAGTTGGAGAGACCCAGTACTTC
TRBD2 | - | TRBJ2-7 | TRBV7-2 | CASNPGLAGTYEQYF | TGTGCCAGCAACCCGGGACTAGCGGGAACCTACGAGCAGTACTTC
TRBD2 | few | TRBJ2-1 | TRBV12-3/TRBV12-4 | CASSRSGTYNEQFF | TGTGCCAGCAGTCGTAGCGGGACCTACAATGAGCAGTTCTTC
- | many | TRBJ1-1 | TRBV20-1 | CSARGGVMNTEAFF | TGCAGTGCCAGAGGGGGGGTGATGAACACTGAAGCTTTCTTT
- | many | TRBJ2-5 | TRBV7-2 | CASSLFETQYF | TGTGCCAGCAGCCTCTTTGAGACCCAGTACTTC
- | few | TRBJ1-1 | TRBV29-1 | CSVAQITTEAFF | TGCAGCGTTGCCCAGATTACTACTGAAGCTTTCTTT
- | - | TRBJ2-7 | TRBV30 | CAWTSRRDGSYEQYF | TGTGCCTGGACCTCGCGACGGGACGGTTCCTACGAGCAGTACTTC
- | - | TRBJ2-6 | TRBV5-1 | CASSLAFSGANVLTF | TGCGCCAGCAGCTTGGCGTTCTCTGGGGCCAACGTCCTGACTTTC
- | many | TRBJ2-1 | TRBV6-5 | CASSYSGYNEQFF | TGTGCCAGCAGTTACTCGGGGTACAATGAGCAGTTCTTC
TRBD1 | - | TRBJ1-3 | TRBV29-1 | CSVDRARSGNTIYF | TGCAGCGTGGACAGGGCCCGCTCTGGAAACACCATATATTTT
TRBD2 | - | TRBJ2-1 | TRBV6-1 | CASRGGLAGIYNEQFF | TGTGCCAGCAGAGGGGGACTAGCGGGGATCTACAATGAGCAGTTCTTC
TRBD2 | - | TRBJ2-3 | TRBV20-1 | CSAHRGGRITDTQYF | TGCAGTGCCCACCGGGGCGGGAGGATCACAGATACGCAGTATTTT
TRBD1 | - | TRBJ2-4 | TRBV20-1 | CSAGSQGVRTKNIQYF | TGCAGTGCTGGCTCGCAGGGGGTTAGAACCAAAAACATTCAGTACTTC
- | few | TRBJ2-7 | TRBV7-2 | CASSHLGQVPYEQYF | TGTGCCAGCAGCCACTTGGGACAAGTCCCCTACGAGCAGTACTTC
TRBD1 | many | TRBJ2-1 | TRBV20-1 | CSARDTRGRNEQFF | TGCAGTGCTAGAGATACGAGGGGGCGCAATGAGCAGTTCTTC
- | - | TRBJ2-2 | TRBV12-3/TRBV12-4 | CASSRGYGVTGELFF | TGTGCCAGCAGCCGAGGATATGGGGTAACCGGGGAGCTGTTTTTT
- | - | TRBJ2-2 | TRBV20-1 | CSARGDGSNTGELFF | TGCAGTGCTAGAGGTGATGGATCGAACACCGGGGAGCTGTTTTTT
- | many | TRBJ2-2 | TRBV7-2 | CASSPRRGGTGELFF | TGTGCCAGCAGCCCGAGGAGGGGCGGCACCGGGGAGCTGTTTTTT
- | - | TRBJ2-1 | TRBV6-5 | CASSYSRGTAAGNEQFF | TGTGCCAGCAGTTACTCTCGTGGGACAGCCGCGGGGAATGAGCAGTTCTTC
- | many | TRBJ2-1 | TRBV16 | CASSQSLHNEQFF | TGTGCCAGCAGCCAATCCCTCCACAATGAGCAGTTCTTC
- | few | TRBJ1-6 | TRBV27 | CASSPTTDREGSPLHF | TGTGCCAGCAGTCCAACTACAGACAGAGAAGGATCACCCCTCCACTTT
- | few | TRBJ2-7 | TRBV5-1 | CASSLEVPFGDYEQYF | TGCGCCAGCAGCTTGGAAGTCCCCTTCGGGGACTACGAGCAGTACTTC
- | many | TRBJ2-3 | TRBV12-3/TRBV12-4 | CASSFFSGGHTDTQYF | TGTGCCAGCAGTTTTTTCTCCGGGGGACACACAGATACGCAGTATTTT
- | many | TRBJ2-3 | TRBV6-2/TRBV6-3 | CASISDTQYF | TGTGCCAGCATATCAGATACGCAGTATTTT
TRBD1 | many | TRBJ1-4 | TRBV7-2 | CASSLVQGADEKLFF | TGTGCCAGCAGCTTAGTGCAGGGGGCGGATGAAAAACTGTTTTTT
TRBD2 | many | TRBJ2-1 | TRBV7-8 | CASSLRLAGGQNEQFF | TGTGCCAGCAGCCTACGACTAGCGGGAGGGCAAAATGAGCAGTTCTTC
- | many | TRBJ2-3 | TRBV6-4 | CASSDSTTDTQYF | TGTGCCAGCAGTGACTCGACTACAGATACGCAGTATTTT
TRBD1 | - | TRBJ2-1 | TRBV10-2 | CASSGPSGTGAYNEQFF | TGCGCCAGCAGTGGCCCCTCCGGGACAGGGGCGTACAATGAGCAGTTCTTC
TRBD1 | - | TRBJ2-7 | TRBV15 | CATSWDRAYEQYF | TGTGCCACCAGCTGGGACAGAGCCTACGAGCAGTACTTC
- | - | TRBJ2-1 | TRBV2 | CASTVEYYNEQFF | TGTGCCAGCACCGTGGAGTACTACAATGAGCAGTTCTTC
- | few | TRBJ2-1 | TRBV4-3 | CASSHSPGTPPGYNEQFF | TGCGCCAGCAGCCACTCGCCCGGGACACCCCCGGGGTACAATGAGCAGTTCTTC
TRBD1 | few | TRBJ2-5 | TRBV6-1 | CASSEGWTGSQETQYF | TGTGCCAGCAGCGAGGGGTGGACAGGCAGCCAAGAGACCCAGTACTTC
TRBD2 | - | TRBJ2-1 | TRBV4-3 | CASSQDHSGGGAYNEQFF | TGCGCCAGCAGCCAAGATCACTCTGGCGGGGGGGCCTACAATGAGCAGTTCTTC
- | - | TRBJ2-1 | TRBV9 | CASSVAQGNEQFF | TGTGCCAGCAGCGTAGCACAGGGCAATGAGCAGTTCTTC
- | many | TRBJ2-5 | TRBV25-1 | CASSEVGRTQYF | TGTGCCAGCAGTGAGGTGGGGCGGACCCAGTACTTC
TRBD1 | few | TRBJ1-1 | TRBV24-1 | CATSDWTGSAFF | TGTGCCACCAGTGATTGGACAGGATCAGCTTTCTTT
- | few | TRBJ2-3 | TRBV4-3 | CASSQGGRGHTDTQYF | TGCGCCAGCAGCCAAGGGGGGAGGGGGCACACAGATACGCAGTATTTT
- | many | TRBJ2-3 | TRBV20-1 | CSAREGDTQYF | TGCAGTGCTAGAGAGGGAGATACGCAGTATTTT
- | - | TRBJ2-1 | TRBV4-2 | CASSPGGPRYNEQFF | TGTGCCAGCAGCCCCGGGGGCCCTCGCTACAATGAGCAGTTCTTC
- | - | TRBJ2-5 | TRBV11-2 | CASSSEDRGPQETQYF | TGTGCCAGCAGCTCCGAAGACCGGGGCCCACAAGAGACCCAGTACTTC
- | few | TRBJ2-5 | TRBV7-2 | CASSSLRGTQYF | TGTGCCAGCAGCTCCCTCCGTGGGACCCAGTACTTC
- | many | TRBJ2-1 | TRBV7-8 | CASREQGVSYNEQFF | TGTGCCAGCAGGGAACAGGGAGTCTCCTACAATGAGCAGTTCTTC
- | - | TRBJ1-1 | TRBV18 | CASSPTREGTEAFF | TGTGCCAGCTCACCTACCAGGGAAGGCACTGAAGCTTTCTTT
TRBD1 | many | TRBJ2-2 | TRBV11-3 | CASSPGTGDGGELFF | TGTGCCAGCAGCCCGGGGACAGGGGATGGTGGGGAGCTGTTTTTT
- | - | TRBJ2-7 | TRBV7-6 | CASSRGALGEQYF | TGTGCCAGCAGCCGGGGGGCCCTCGGCGAGCAGTACTTC
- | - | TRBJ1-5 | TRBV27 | CASSVIGNSNQPQHF | TGTGCCAGCAGCGTAATCGGGAATAGCAATCAGCCCCAGCATTTT
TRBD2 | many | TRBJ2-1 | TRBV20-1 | CSARTIDMGLAGYNEQFF | TGCAGTGCTAGAACTATCGATATGGGACTAGCGGGCTACAATGAGCAGTTCTTC